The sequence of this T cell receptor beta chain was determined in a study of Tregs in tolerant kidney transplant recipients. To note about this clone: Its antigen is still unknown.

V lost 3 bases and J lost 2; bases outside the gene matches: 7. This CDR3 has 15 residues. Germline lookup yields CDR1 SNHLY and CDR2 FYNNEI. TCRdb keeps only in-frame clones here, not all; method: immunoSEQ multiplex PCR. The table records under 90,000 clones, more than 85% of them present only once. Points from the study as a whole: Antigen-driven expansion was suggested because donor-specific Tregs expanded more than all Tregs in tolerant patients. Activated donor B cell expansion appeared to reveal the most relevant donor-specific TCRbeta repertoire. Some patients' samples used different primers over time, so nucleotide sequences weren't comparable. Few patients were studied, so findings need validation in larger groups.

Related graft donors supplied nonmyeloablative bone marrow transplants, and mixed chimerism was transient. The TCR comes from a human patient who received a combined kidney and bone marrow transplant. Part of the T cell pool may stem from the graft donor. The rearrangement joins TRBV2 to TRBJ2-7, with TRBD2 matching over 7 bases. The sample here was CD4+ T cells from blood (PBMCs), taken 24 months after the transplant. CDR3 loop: CASSERTGRTYEQYF. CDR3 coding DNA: TGTGCCAGCAGTGAGAGGACCGGGAGGACCTACGAGCAGTACTTC.